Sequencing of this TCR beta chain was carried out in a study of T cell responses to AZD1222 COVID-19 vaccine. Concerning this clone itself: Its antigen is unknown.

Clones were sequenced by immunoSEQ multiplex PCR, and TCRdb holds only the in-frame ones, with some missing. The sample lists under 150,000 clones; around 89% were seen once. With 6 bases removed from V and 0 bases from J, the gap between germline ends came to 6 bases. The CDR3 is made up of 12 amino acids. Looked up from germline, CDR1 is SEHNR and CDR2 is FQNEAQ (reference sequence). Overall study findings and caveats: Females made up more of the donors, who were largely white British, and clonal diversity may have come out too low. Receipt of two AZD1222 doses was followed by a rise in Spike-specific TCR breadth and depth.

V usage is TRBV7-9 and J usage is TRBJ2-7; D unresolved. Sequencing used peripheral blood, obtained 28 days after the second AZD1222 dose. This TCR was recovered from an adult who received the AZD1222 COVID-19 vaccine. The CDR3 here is CASRDGSYEQYF. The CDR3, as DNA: TGTGCCAGCAGGGACGGCTCCTACGAGCAGTACTTC.